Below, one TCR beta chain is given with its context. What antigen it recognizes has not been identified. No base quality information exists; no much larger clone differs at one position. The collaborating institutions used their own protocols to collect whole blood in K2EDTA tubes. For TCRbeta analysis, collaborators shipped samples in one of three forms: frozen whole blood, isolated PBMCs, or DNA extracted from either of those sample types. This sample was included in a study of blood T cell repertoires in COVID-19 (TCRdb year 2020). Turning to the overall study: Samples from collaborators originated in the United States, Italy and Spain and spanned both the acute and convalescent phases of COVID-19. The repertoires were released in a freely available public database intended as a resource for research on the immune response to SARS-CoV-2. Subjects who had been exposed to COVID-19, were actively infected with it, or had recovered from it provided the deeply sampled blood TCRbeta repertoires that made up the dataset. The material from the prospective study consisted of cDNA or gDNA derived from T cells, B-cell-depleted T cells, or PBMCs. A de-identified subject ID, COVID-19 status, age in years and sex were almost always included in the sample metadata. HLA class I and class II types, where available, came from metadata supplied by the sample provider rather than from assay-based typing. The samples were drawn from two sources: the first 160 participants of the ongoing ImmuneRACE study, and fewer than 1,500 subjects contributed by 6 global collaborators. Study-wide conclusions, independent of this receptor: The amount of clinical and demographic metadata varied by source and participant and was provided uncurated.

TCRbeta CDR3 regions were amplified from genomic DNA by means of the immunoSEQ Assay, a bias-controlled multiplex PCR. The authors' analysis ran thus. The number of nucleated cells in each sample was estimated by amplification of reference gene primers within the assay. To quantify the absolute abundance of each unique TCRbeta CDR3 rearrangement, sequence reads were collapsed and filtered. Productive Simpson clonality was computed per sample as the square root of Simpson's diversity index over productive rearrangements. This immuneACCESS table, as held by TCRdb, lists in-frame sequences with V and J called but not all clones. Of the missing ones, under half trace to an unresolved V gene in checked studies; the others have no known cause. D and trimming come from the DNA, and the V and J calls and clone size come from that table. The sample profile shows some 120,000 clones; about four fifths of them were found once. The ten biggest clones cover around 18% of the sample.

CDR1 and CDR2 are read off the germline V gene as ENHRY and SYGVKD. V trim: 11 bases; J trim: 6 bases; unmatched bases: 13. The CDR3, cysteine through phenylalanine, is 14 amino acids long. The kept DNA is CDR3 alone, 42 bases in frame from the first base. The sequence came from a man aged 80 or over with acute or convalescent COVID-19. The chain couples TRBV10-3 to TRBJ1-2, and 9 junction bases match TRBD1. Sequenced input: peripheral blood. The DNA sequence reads TGTGCCGTAAAATCGGCACAGGGGGCAGATGGCTACACCTTC. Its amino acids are CAVKSAQGADGYTF.